This T cell receptor beta chain was retrieved from a study of blood T cell repertoires in COVID-19. Study overall: The analysed material was cDNA or gDNA that came from T cells, B-cell-depleted T cells, or PBMCs.

The length of the CDR3 is 17 residues. J was trimmed by 0 bases and V by 5 bases; bases with no gene match: 10. In germline, CDR1 is SGHVS, CDR2 FNYEAQ. In the original processing: Amplified reference gene primers provided the basis for estimating nucleated cell counts. Sequenced by immunoSEQ multiplex PCR; TCRdb stores in-frame clones only, minus some. V and J calls and clone size follow that table, whereas D and trimming were derived from the DNA. The sample contains about 480,000 clones, over 75% of which appear only once. Those who participated ranged in age from about 18 to 89 years and resided in about two dozen US areas. Participant reports of clinical history set cohort assignment.

This receptor was identified in a woman in her 40s who had recovered from COVID-19. The source material was PBMCs or T cells enriched from blood (not recorded which). This sequence joins TRBV7-6 and TRBJ1-3; 7 bases map to TRBD1. The CDR3 bases are TGTGCCAGCAGCCCAGGCAGGGGACAGATCTCTGGAAACACCATATATTTT. Encoded protein: CASSPGRGQISGNTIYF. The whole variable domain, remainder taken from reference TRBV7-6 and TRBJ1-3, is GAGVSQSPRYKVTKRGQDVALRCDPISGHVSLYWYRQALGQGPEFLTYFNYEAQQDKSGLPNDRFSAERPEGSISTLTIQRTEQRDSAMYRCASSPGRGQISGNTIYFGEGSWLTVV.